This TCR beta chain stems from a study of cytomegalovirus exposure and HLA in healthy donors. The study, taken as a whole, reports: Researchers counted around 160 TCR beta chains as cytomegalovirus-associated. Presence/absence analyses supposed approximately even sequencing depth among donors.

As concerns this clone: Its specificity is unknown.

V was pared by 3 bases and J by 6 bases, with 12 bases between. The CDR3 sequence is 13 residues long. Germline CDR1 reads MNHEY; CDR2 reads SMNVEV (reference sequence). It was with 60 Vbeta and 13 Jbeta primers that the PCR ran. Profiled with immunoSEQ multiplex PCR; TCRdb holds only in-frame clones, not every one. Here the sample spans some 200,000 clones, over 65% being singletons. The chain couples TRBV27 to TRBJ2-7; D is uncertain. The receptor was derived from a man aged 40-50 years in good health and CMV-seronegative. Specimen: PBMCs. DNA of the CDR3: TGTGCCAGCAGTTTGAGCGTGAGACTCGAGCAGTACTTC. It encodes CASSLSVRLEQYF.